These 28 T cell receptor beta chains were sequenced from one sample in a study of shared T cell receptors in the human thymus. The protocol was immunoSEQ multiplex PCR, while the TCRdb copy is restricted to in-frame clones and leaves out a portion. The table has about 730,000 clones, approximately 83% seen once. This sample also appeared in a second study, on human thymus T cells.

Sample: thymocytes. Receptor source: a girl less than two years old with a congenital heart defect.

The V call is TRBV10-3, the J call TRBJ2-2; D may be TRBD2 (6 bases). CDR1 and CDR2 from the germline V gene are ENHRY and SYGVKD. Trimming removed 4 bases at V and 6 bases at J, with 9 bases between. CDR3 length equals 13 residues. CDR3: CAISGGDSGELFF. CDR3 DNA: TGTGCCATCAGTGGGGGGGACTCCGGGGAGCTGTTTTTT.

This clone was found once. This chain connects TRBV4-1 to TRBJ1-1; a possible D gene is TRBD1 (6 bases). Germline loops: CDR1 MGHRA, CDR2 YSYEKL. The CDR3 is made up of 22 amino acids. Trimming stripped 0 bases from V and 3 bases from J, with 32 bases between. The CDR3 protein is CASSQEEDSSGADQVPYTEAFF. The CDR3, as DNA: TGCGCCAGCAGCCAAGAAGAGGACAGCTCAGGGGCGGATCAGGTACCGTACACTGAAGCTTTCTTT.

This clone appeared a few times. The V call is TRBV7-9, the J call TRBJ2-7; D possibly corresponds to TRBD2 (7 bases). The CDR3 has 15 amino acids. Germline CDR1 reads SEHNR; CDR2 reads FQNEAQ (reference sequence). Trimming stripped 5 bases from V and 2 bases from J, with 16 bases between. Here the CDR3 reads CASSHKGGVAYEQYF. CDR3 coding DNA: TGTGCCAGCAGCCACAAGGGGGGGGTTGCCTACGAGCAGTACTTC.

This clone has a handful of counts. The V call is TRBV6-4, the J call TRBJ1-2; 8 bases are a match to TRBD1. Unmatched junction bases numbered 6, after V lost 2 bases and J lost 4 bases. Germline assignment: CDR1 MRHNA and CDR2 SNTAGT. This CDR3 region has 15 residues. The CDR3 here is CASSDTGTGGYGYTF. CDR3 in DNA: TGTGCCAGCAGTGACACCGGGACAGGCGGCTATGGCTACACCTTC.

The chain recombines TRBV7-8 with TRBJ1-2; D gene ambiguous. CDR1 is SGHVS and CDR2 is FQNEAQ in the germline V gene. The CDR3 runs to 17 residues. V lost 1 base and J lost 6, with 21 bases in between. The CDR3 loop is CASSLVAEVWERHGYTF. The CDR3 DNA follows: TGTGCCAGCAGCTTAGTTGCAGAGGTGTGGGAGCGACATGGCTACACCTTC.

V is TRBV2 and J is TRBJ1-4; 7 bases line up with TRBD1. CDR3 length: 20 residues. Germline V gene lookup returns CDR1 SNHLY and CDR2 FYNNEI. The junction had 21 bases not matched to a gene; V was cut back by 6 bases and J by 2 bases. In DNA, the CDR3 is TGTGCCAGCAGGCAAAAAGACAGGGACCAGACGGGGCGTACTAATGAAAAACTGTTTTTT. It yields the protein CASRQKDRDQTGRTNEKLFF.

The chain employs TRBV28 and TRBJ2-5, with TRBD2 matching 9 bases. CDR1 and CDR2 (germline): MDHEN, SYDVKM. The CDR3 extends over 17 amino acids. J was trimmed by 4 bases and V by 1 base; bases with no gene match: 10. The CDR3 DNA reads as TGTGCCAGCAGTTTATTCCGGCGGGGGGGCTTTGGAGAGACCCAGTACTTC. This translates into CASSLFRRGGFGETQYF.

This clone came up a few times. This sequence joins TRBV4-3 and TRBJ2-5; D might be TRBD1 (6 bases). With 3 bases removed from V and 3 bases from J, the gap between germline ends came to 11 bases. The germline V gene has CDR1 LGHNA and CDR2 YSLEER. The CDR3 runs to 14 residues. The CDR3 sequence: CASSQGHREETQYF. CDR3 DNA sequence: TGCGCCAGCAGCCAGGGTCACAGGGAAGAGACCCAGTACTTC.

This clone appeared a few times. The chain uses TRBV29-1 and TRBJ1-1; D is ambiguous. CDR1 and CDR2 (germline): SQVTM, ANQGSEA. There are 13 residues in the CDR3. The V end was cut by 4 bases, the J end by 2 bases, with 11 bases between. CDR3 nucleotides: TGCAGCGTTGTCCCGAGGGATAACACTGAAGCTTTCTTT. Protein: CSVVPRDNTEAFF.

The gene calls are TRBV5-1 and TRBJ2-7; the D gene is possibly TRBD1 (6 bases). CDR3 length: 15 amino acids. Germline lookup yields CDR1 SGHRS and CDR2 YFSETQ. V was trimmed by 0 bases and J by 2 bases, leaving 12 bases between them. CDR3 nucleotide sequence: TGCGCCAGCAGCTTGGGACAGGTCCCCACCTACGAGCAGTACTTC. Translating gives CASSLGQVPTYEQYF.

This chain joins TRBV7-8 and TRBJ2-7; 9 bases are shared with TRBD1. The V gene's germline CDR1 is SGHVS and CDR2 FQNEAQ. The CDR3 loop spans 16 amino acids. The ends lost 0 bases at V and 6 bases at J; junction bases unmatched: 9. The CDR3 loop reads CASSLAFGTGMSEQYF. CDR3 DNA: TGTGCCAGCAGCTTAGCTTTCGGGACAGGGATGAGCGAGCAGTACTTC.

The CDR3 here is CASSLSPNGQTNYGYTF. The CDR3 region has the DNA TGTGCCAGCAGTTTATCTCCAAACGGACAGACAAACTATGGCTACACCTTC. This chain connects TRBV28 to TRBJ1-2; D possibly corresponds to TRBD1 (6 bases). V lost 1 base and J 2 bases, leaving 17 bases between the germline ends. From germline, CDR1 is MDHEN and CDR2 SYDVKM. This CDR3 comprises 17 residues.

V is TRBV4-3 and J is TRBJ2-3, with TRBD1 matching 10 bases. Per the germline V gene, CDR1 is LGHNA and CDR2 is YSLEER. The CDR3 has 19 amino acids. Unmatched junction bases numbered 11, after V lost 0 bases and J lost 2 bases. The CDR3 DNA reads TGCGCCAGCAGCCAAGATGCCGCGGGACAGGGGTTTACCACAGATACGCAGTATTTT. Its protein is CASSQDAAGQGFTTDTQYF.

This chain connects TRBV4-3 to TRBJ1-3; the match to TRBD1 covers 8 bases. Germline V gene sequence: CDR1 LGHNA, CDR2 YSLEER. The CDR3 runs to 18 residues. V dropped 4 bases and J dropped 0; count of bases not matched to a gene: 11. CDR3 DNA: TGCGCCAGCAGCCTACTGATCGGGACAGGCCGCTCTGGAAACACCATATATTTT. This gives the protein CASSLLIGTGRSGNTIYF.

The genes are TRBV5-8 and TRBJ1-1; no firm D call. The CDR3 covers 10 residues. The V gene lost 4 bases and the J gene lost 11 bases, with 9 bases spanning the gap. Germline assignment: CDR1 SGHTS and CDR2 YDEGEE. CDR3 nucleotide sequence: TGTGCCAGCAGCGCACCGGGGGCTTTCTTT. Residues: CASSAPGAFF.

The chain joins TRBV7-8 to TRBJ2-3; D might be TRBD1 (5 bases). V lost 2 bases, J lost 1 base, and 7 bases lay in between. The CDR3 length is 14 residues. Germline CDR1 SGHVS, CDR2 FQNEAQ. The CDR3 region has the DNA TGTGCCAGCAGCTTAAAAGGGGGCACAGATACGCAGTATTTT. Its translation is CASSLKGGTDTQYF.

The CDR3 DNA follows: TGTGCTAGTGCCCGCACGAGTCGGGGACAGCTAAATATGTACCAAGAGACCCAGTACTTC. Translated, it gives CASARTSRGQLNMYQETQYF. The gene calls are TRBV12-5 and TRBJ2-5, with TRBD1 identical over 7 bases. The CDR3 covers 20 residues. The J segment lost 0 bases and the V segment lost 7 bases, leaving 23 bases of the junction unmatched. Looked up from germline, CDR1 is LGHNT and CDR2 is FRNRAP.

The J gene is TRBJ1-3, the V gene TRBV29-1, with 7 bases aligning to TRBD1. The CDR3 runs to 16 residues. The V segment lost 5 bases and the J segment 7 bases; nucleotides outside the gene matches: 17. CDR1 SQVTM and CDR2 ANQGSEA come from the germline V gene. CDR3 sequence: CSVRLSQGKLRNTIYF. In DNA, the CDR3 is TGCAGCGTTCGCCTCTCACAGGGGAAGTTGCGGAACACCATATATTTT.

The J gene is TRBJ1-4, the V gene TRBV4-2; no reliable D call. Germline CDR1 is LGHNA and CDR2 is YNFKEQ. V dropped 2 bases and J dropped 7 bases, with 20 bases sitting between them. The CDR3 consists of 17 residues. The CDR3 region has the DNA TGTGCCAGCAGCCAAATAGCGGATATCAGGCTCAGTGAAAAACTGTTTTTT. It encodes CASSQIADIRLSEKLFF.

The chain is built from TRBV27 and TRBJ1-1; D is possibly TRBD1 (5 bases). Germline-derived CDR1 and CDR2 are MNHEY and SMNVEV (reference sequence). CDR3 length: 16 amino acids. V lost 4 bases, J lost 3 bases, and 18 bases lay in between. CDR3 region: CASSSSLYRWDTEAFF. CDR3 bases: TGTGCCAGCAGTTCCTCCCTGTACAGGTGGGACACTGAAGCTTTCTTT.

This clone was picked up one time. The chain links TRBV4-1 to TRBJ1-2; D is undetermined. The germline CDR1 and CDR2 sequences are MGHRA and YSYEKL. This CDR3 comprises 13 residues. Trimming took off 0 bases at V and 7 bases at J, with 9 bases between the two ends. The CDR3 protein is CASSQDHVSGYTF. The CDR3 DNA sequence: TGCGCCAGCAGCCAAGATCACGTGAGTGGCTACACCTTC.

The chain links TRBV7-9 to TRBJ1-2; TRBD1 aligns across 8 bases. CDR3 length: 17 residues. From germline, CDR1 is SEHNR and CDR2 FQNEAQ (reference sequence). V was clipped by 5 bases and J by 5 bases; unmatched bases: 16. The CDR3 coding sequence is TGTGCCAGCAGCGCCGACAGGGGATTGTTAATTGGATATGGCTACACCTTC. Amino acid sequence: CASSADRGLLIGYGYTF.

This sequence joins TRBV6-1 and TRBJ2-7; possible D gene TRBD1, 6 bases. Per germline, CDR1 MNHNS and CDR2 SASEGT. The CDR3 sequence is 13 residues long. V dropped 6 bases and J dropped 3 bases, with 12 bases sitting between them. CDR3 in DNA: TGTGCCAGCAGAGGGACAAGTAACTACGAGCAGTACTTC. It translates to CASRGTSNYEQYF.

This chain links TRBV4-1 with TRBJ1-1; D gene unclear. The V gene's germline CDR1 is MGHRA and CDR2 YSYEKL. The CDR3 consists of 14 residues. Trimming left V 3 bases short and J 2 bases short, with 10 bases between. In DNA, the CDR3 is TGCGCCAGCAGCCATTTTCCGGGAAACACTGAAGCTTTCTTT. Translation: CASSHFPGNTEAFF.

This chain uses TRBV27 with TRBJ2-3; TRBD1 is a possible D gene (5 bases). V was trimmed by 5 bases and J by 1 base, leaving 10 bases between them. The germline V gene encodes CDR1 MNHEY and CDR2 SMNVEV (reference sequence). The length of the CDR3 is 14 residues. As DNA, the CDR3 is TGTGCCAGCAGTACCGCCAGGGGCACAGATACGCAGTATTTT. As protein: CASSTARGTDTQYF.

In DNA form, the CDR3 reads TGTGCCAGCAGCTTCTTCGGTAAAGGAGCCTACGAGCAGTACTTC. Translated, it gives CASSFFGKGAYEQYF. J is TRBJ2-7 and V is TRBV5-4, with D hard to call. The CDR3 is made up of 15 amino acids. Germline values: CDR1 SGHNT, CDR2 YYREEE (reference sequence). V lost 2 bases and J 2 bases, leaving 14 bases between the germline ends.

This CDR3 reads CASSPTPRLAPREQYF. In DNA form, the CDR3 reads TGTGCCAGCAGTCCTACCCCACGACTAGCGCCTCGCGAGCAGTACTTC. The chain employs TRBV27 and TRBJ2-7; 8 bases match TRBD2. Germline V gives CDR1 MNHEY, CDR2 SMNVEV (reference sequence). The CDR3 loop spans 16 amino acids. V lost 5 bases to trimming and J lost 6 bases; unmatched junction nucleotides: 15.

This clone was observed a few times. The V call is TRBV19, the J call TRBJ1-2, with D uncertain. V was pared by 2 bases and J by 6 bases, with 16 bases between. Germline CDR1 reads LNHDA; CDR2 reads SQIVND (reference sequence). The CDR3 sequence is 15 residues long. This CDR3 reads CASSITVPSGDGYTF. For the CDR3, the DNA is TGTGCCAGTAGTATAACGGTCCCCTCCGGGGATGGCTACACCTTC.